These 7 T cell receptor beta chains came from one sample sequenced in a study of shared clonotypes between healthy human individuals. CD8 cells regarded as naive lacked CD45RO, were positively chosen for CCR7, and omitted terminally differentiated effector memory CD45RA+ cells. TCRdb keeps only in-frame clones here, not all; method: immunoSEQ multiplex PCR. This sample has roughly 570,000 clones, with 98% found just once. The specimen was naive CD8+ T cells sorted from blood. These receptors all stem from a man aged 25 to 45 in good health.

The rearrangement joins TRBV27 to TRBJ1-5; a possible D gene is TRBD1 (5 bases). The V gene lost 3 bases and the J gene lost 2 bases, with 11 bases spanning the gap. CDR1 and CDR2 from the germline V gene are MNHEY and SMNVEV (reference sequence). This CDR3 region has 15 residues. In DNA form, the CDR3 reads TGTGCCAGCAGTTTGGTTTGGGGGGGCAATCAGCCCCAGCATTTT. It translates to CASSLVWGGNQPQHF.

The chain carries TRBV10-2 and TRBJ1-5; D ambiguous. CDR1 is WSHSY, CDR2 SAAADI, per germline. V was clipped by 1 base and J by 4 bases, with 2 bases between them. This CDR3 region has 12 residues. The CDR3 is CASSEWNQPQHF. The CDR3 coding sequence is TGCGCCAGCAGTGAGTGGAATCAGCCCCAGCATTTT.

This CDR3 is CASSQAGLGGNQPQHF. CDR3 nucleotide sequence: TGCGCCAGCAGCCAAGCCGGCCTTGGGGGCAATCAGCCCCAGCATTTT. V and J are TRBV4-1 and TRBJ1-5; D is ambiguous. The CDR3 spans 16 residues. The germline V gene has CDR1 MGHRA and CDR2 YSYEKL. V was cut by 1 base and J by 2 bases, with 12 bases left in between.

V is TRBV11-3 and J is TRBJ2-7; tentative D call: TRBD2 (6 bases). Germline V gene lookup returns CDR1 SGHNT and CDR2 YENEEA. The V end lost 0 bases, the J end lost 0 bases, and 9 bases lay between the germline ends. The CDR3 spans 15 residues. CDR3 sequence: CASSLDGGSSYEQYF. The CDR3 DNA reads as TGTGCCAGCAGCTTAGATGGGGGGAGCTCCTACGAGCAGTACTTC.

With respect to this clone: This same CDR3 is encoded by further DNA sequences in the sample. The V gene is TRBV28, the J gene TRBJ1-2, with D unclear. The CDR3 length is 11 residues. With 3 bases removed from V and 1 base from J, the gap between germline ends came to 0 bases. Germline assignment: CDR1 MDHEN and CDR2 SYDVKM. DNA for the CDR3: TGTGCCAGCAGTTTTAACTATGGCTACACCTTC. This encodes CASSFNYGYTF.

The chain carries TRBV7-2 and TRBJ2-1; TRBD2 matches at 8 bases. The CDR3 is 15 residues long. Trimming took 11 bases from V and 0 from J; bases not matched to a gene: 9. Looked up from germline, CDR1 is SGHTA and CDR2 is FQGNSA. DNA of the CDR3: TGTGCCGGCCAACTAGCGGCAAGCTCCTACAATGAGCAGTTCTTC. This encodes CAGQLAASSYNEQFF.

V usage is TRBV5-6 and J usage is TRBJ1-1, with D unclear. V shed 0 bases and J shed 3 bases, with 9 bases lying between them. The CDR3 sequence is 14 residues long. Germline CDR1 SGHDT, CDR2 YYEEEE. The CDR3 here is CASSLAGGYTEAFF. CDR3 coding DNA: TGTGCCAGCAGCTTGGCAGGAGGTTACACTGAAGCTTTCTTT.